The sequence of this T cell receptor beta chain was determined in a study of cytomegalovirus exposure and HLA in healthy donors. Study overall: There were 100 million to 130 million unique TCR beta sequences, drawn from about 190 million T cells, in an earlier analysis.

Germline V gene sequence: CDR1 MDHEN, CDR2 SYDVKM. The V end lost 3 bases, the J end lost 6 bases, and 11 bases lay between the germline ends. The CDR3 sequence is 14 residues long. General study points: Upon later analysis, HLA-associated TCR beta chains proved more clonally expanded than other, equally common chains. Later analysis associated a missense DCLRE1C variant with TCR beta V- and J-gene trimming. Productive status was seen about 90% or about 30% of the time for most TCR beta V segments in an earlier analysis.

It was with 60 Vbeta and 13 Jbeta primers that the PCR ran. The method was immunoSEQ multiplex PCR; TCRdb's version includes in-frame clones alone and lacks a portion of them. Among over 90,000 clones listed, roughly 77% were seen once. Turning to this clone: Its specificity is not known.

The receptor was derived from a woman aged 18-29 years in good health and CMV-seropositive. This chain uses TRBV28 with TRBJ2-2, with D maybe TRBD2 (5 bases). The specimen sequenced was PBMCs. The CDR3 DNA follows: TGTGCCAGCAGTTTCCGGTCGGGGTCCGGGGAGCTGTTTTTT. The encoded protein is CASSFRSGSGELFF.